The 6 T cell receptor beta chains in this list originate from one sample, sequenced in a study of T cells expressing NK-cell markers. TCRdb re-called the 5' RACE reads and catalogs CDR3 proteins one per entry, DNA excluded. The sample spans approximately 420,000 distinct CDR3 sequences; the ten largest clones claim around 10%. Sequenced input: blood T cells: a sorted CD56 or NKG2C T cell subset, CD4+ or CD8+ T cells, or bulk PBMC T cells (not recorded which). All receptors derive from a woman in her forties or fifties in good health.

V usage is TRBV6-5 and J usage is TRBJ1-2. The CDR3 has 14 amino acids. CDR1 and CDR2 from the germline V gene are MNHEY and SVGAGI. CDR3 protein: CASSYSTGRDGYTF.

Here the CDR3 reads CASTGLADSYNEQFF. The chain links TRBV6-5 to TRBJ2-1; the D gene TCRdb calls, TRBD2, cannot be checked with no DNA. The length of the CDR3 is 15 residues. CDR1 and CDR2 from the germline V gene are MNHEY and SVGAGI.

This chain joins TRBV20-1 and TRBJ2-1; the D call from TCRdb, TRBD2, cannot be confirmed without DNA. CDR1 and CDR2 from the germline V gene are DFQATT and SNEGSKA (reference sequence). The CDR3 extends over 15 amino acids. The CDR3 loop is CSARRREGFWNEQFF.

The rearrangement uses TRBV5-1 and TRBJ2-3. This CDR3 is 16 amino acids long. Germline V gives CDR1 SGHRS, CDR2 YFSETQ. CDR3: CASSLGDRVLGITQYF. The entire variable domain, with the rest obtained from reference TRBV5-1 and TRBJ2-3, is as follows: KAGVTQTPRYLIKTRGQQVTLSCSPISGHRSVSWYQQTPGQGLQFLFEYFSETQRNKGNFPGRFSGRQFSNSRSEMNVSTLELGDSALYLCASSLGDRVLGITQYFGPGTRLTVL.

J is TRBJ1-2 and V is TRBV12-3 or TRBV12-4; with no DNA, the TCRdb D assignment of TRBD1 cannot be verified. The CDR3 contains 15 residues. The CDR3 is CASRGNRGLTYGYTF.

The V and J genes are TRBV7-8 and TRBJ2-3; there is no DNA to check the TCRdb D call of TRBD1. The CDR3 runs 20 residues. Germline CDR1 is SGHVS and CDR2 is FQNEAQ. This CDR3 is CASSHLSSGRGGGATDTQYF.